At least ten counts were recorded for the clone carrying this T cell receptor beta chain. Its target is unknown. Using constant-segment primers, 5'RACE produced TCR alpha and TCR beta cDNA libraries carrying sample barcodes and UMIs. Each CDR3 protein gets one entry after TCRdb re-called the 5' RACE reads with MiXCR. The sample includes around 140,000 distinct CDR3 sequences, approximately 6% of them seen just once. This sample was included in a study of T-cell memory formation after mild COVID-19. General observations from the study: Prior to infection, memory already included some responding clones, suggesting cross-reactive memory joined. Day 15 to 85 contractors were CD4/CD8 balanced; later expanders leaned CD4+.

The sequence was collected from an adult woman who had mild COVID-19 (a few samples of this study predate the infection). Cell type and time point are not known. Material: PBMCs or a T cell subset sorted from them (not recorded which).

The CDR3 loop is CASSSYGGGASRYEQYF. The CDR3 DNA reads as TGTGCCAGCAGCTCCTATGGAGGGGGCGCTTCCAGGTACGAGCAGTACTTC. The V call is TRBV7-9, the J call TRBJ2-7; D is perhaps TRBD1 (7 bases). Trimming removed 4 bases from V and 4 bases from J, with 23 bases in between. The CDR3 sequence is 17 residues long. CDR1 and CDR2 (germline): SEHNR, FQNEAQ (reference sequence).